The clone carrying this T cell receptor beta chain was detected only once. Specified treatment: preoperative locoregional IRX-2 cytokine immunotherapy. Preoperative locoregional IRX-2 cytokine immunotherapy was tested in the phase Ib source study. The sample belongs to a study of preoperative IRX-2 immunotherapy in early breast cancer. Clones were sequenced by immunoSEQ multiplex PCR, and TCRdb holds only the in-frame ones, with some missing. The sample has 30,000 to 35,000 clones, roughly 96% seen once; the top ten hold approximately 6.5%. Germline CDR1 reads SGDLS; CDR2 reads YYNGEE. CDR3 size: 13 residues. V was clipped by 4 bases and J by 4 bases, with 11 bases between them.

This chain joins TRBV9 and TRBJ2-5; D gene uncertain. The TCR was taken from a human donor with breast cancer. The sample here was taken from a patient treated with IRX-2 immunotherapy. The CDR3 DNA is TGTGCCAGCAGCCCACTAAGCCGAGAGACCCAGTACTTC. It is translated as CASSPLSRETQYF.